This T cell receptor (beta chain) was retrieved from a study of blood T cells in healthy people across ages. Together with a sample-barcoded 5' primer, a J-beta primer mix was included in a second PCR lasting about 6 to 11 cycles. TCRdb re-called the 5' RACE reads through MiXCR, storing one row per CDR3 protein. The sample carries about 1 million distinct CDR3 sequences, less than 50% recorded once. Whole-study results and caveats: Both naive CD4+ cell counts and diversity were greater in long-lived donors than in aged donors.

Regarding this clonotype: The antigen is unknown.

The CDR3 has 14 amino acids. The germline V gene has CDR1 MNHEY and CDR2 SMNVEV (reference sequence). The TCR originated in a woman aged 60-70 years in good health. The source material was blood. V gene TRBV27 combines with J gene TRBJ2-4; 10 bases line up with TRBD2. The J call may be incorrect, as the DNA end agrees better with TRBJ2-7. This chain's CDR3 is CASTLTSGCYEQYF. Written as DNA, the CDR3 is TGTGCCAGCACCCTGACTAGCGGGTGTTACGAGCAGTACTTC.